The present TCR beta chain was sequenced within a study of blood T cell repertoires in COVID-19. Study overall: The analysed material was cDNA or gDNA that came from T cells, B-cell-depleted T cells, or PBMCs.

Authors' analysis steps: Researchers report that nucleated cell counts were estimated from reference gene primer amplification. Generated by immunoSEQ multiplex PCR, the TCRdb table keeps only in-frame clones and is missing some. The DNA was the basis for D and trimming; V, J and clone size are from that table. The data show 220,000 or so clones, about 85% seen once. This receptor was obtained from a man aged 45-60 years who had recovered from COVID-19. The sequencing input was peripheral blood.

CDR3 loop: CAISGATSGHNEQFF. CDR3 sequence (DNA): TGTGCCATCAGTGGGGCGACTAGCGGACACAATGAGCAGTTCTTC. The chain recombines TRBV10-3 with TRBJ2-1; 9 nucleotides match TRBD2. CDR3 size: 15 residues. Losses at the gene ends were 4 bases for V and 5 bases for J; bases not matched to a gene: 6. The germline CDR1 and CDR2 sequences are ENHRY and SYGVKD.